These T cell receptor beta chains were read from a single sample in a study of cytomegalovirus exposure and HLA in healthy donors. Here immunoSEQ multiplex PCR was the method, and the copy in TCRdb shows in-frame clones only, minus some. Here the sample spans some 99,000 clones, roughly 76% being singletons. The specimen was PBMCs. The source is a woman aged 50 to 60 in good health and CMV-seropositive. Both conserved end residues are part of each CDR3. The order of the fields is J gene, V gene, CDR3 protein.

J: TRBJ2-1
V: TRBV11-1
CDR3: CASSSLAGAENEQFF

J: TRBJ2-1
V: TRBV7-2
CDR3: CASSLRGGGYREQFF

J: TRBJ2-7
V: TRBV7-9
CDR3: CSSSRAYEQYF

J: -
V: TRBV18
CDR3: CASSLSEVIYEQYF

J: TRBJ2-1
V: TRBV12-5
CDR3: CASGLATLYNEQFF

J: TRBJ2-1
V: TRBV6-4
CDR3: CASRPSGTESYVEQFF

J: TRBJ2-1
V: TRBV10-3
CDR3: CAISEWTSRERVEQFF

J: TRBJ1-2
V: TRBV6-1
CDR3: CASSEGTGGGGYTF

J: TRBJ1-5
V: TRBV6-6
CDR3: CASREGVGQPQHF

J: TRBJ1-3
V: TRBV9
CDR3: CASSPHGSSGNTIYF

J: TRBJ2-2
V: TRBV4-2
CDR3: CASRELSSDTGELFF

J: TRBJ1-3
V: TRBV7-2
CDR3: CASSLAADPGGNTIYF

J: TRBJ1-5
V: TRBV6-1
CDR3: CASKEGKDGFQPQHF

J: TRBJ2-2
V: TRBV5-4
CDR3: CASKEQGRNTGELFF

J: TRBJ2-7
V: TRBV18
CDR3: CASSPLGLAGEDEQYF

J: TRBJ2-3
V: TRBV5-6
CDR3: CASSTGRGDTQYF

J: TRBJ2-1
V: TRBV5-3
CDR3: CARSLGPGEQFF

J: TRBJ2-1
V: TRBV9
CDR3: CASSVGNSRSMDEQFF

J: TRBJ2-7
V: TRBV7-6
CDR3: CASSLPGQTYEQYF

J: TRBJ2-3
V: TRBV9
CDR3: CASSARQPNTDTQYF

J: TRBJ2-2
V: TRBV5-5
CDR3: CASTQRPAGATLMTGELFF

J: TRBJ2-7
V: TRBV7-9
CDR3: CASSSDRGFNEQYF

J: TRBJ1-1
V: TRBV18
CDR3: CASGQGQGATEAFF

J: TRBJ2-7
V: TRBV6-8
CDR3: CASSLDGVVHEQYF

J: TRBJ2-1
V: TRBV7-2
CDR3: CASSLRTSGYNEQFF

J: TRBJ1-3
V: TRBV5-6
CDR3: CASSDTGGLGNTIYF

J: TRBJ2-1
V: TRBV21-1
CDR3: CASSNLTSGSGNEQFF

J: TRBJ1-1
V: TRBV18
CDR3: CASSGGTPEAFF